The 23 T cell receptor beta chains listed next were all sequenced from one sample in a study of blood T cell repertoires in COVID-19. The repertoire was sequenced with immunoSEQ multiplex PCR; TCRdb's copy has only in-frame clones and lacks some. The profile shows fewer than 150,000 clones, about 90% of them singletons. The sequenced material came from peripheral blood. Every receptor here comes from a man aged 50-60 years with active or convalescent COVID-19.

The chain employs TRBV9 and TRBJ2-7; 14 bases match TRBD2. The CDR3 runs 15 residues. The junction had 5 bases not matched to a gene; V was cut back by 4 bases and J by 5 bases. CDR1 and CDR2 (germline): SGDLS, YYNGEE. The CDR3 DNA reads TGTGCCAGCAGCCCGGGACTAGCGGGAGTAGACGAGCAGTACTTC. Translation: CASSPGLAGVDEQYF.

The V and J genes are TRBV3-1 (or the pseudogene TRBV3-2) and TRBJ1-2; 7 nucleotides line up with TRBD1. The germline V gene encodes CDR1 LGHDT and CDR2 YNNKEL (reference sequence). CDR3 length: 15 residues. The ends lost 4 bases at V and 8 bases at J; junction bases unmatched: 13. The CDR3, as DNA: TGTGCCAGCAGCCCGAGGAACGACAGGGTGTACGGCTACACCTTC. Translating gives CASSPRNDRVYGYTF.

The chain couples TRBV6-4 to TRBJ2-6; no definite D call. V was cut by 2 bases and J by 1 base, with 3 bases left in between. Germline V gene lookup returns CDR1 MRHNA and CDR2 SNTAGT. This CDR3 has 14 amino acids. The CDR3 bases are TGTGCCAGCAGTGACCATTCTGGGGCCAACGTCCTGACTTTC. Translated: CASSDHSGANVLTF.

The CDR3: CASSFGTRSGETQYF. The CDR3 region has the DNA TGTGCCAGCAGCTTCGGTACGCGGAGCGGGGAGACCCAGTACTTC. V gene TRBV11-1 combines with J gene TRBJ2-5; perhaps TRBD2 as D (6 bases). CDR1 and CDR2 (germline): SGHAT, FQDESV (reference sequence). The length of the CDR3 is 15 residues. The V gene lost 3 bases and the J gene lost 5 bases, with 16 bases spanning the gap.

This chain connects TRBV14 to TRBJ2-4; weak D call: TRBD1 (5 bases). The CDR3 spans 14 residues. The germline gives CDR1 SGHDN, CDR2 FVKESK. Trimming stripped 4 bases from V and 6 bases from J, with 13 bases between. Written as DNA, the CDR3 is TGTGCCAGCAGCCCAACAGGCCTTGGAAACATTCAGTACTTC. Translating gives CASSPTGLGNIQYF.

In regard to this clone: At one end the junction does not follow the germline gene, possibly because of a read error. The genes are TRBV7-7 and TRBJ2-1; TRBD2 matches at 7 bases. This CDR3 spans 15 amino acids. Germline loops: CDR1 SSHAT, CDR2 FNYEAQ (reference sequence). In nucleotides, the CDR3 is TGTGCTAGCAGCTTAGGGGAGGGTTCCTACAATGAGCAGTTCTTC. Its protein is CASSLGEGSYNEQFF.

This clone has only one observation. This chain links TRBV5-1 with TRBJ2-5; D is ambiguous. This CDR3 has 15 amino acids. Germline V gene data show CDR1 as SGHRS and CDR2 as YFSETQ. Trimming stripped 4 bases from V and 6 bases from J, with 19 bases between. The CDR3 nucleotides are TGCGCCAGCAGCCCACCGATTCCCACCGAGCAGACCCAGTACTTC. Translation: CASSPPIPTEQTQYF. The variable domain in full, completed from reference TRBV5-1 and TRBJ2-5, reads KAGVTQTPRYLIKTRGQQVTLSCSPISGHRSVSWYQQTPGQGLQFLFEYFSETQRNKGNFPGRFSGRQFSNSRSEMNVSTLELGDSALYLCASSPPIPTEQTQYFGPGTRLLVL.

V gene TRBV19 combines with J gene TRBJ1-5; a weak D match, TRBD1 (6 bases). CDR1 LNHDA and CDR2 SQIVND come from the germline V gene (reference sequence). This CDR3 comprises 15 residues. V lost 0 bases to trimming and J lost 7 bases, with 13 bases between them. CDR3 sequence (DNA): TGTGCCAGTAGTATAGATCACAGGGATCGGCAGCCCCAGCATTTT. Encoded protein: CASSIDHRDRQPQHF.

This chain connects TRBV28 to TRBJ1-2; 10 nucleotides agree with TRBD1. In germline, CDR1 is MDHEN, CDR2 SYDVKM. The junction had 6 bases not matched to a gene; V was cut back by 10 bases and J by 4 bases. This CDR3 is built from 13 residues. CDR3 region: CATGQGGGYGYTF. CDR3 DNA: TGTGCCACAGGACAGGGGGGAGGCTATGGCTACACCTTC.

The genes are TRBV6-5 and TRBJ2-7; perhaps TRBD2 as D (6 bases). The CDR3 spans 13 residues. With 5 bases removed from V and 2 bases from J, the gap between germline ends came to 10 bases. The germline gives CDR1 MNHEY, CDR2 SVGAGI. The CDR3 DNA follows: TGTGCCAGCAGTCTGGAGGGGACCTACGAGCAGTACTTC. This gives the protein CASSLEGTYEQYF.

This rearrangement joins TRBV10-3 to TRBJ1-1; TRBD1 matches 9 bases. Per germline, CDR1 ENHRY and CDR2 SYGVKD. The trim removed 10 bases at V and 5 bases at J, leaving 8 bases unmatched. This CDR3 comprises 13 residues. The CDR3 is CATRDRERTEAFF. CDR3 nucleotides: TGTGCCACACGGGACAGGGAGAGGACTGAAGCTTTCTTT.

V gene TRBV10-3 combines with J gene TRBJ2-7; 9 bases match TRBD2. V shed 0 bases and J 3 bases; nucleotides not matched to a gene: 6. CDR3 length equals 16 residues. From germline, CDR1 is ENHRY and CDR2 SYGVKD. CDR3 protein: CAISESYGSGGYEQYF. CDR3 coding DNA: TGTGCCATCAGTGAGTCGTACGGTAGCGGGGGCTACGAGCAGTACTTC.

The rearrangement joins TRBV24-1 to TRBJ2-1; 7 bases line up with TRBD1. Germline V gene sequence: CDR1 KGHDR, CDR2 SFDVKD. J lost 2 bases, V lost 9 bases, and 6 bases had no gene match. The CDR3 runs to 14 residues. DNA of the CDR3: TGTGCCACCGCAGACAGGGTGGCCTACAATGAGCAGTTCTTC. It translates to CATADRVAYNEQFF.

The V call is TRBV14, the J call TRBJ1-4; D unclear. V gave up 0 bases and J gave up 3 bases, with 20 bases separating them. Germline loops: CDR1 SGHDN, CDR2 FVKESK. The CDR3 spans 19 residues. CDR3 loop: CASSQDRPIVEAANEKLFF. DNA for the CDR3: TGTGCCAGCAGCCAAGATAGACCGATTGTGGAGGCCGCTAATGAAAAACTGTTTTTT.

V and J are TRBV20-1 and TRBJ2-5; D might be TRBD2 (6 bases). Germline values: CDR1 DFQATT, CDR2 SNEGSKA (reference sequence). This CDR3 is 11 amino acids long. V gave up 7 bases and J gave up 4 bases, with 10 bases separating them. CDR3 sequence: CSVQAGETQYF. DNA of the CDR3: TGCAGTGTCCAAGCGGGAGAGACCCAGTACTTC.

This chain connects TRBV6-5 to TRBJ2-7; D gene ambiguous. CDR1 is MNHEY and CDR2 is SVGAGI in the germline V gene. The CDR3 spans 12 residues. V was trimmed by 4 bases and J by 3 bases, leaving 7 bases between them. DNA for the CDR3: TGTGCCAGCAGTTCCCAGATCTACGAGCAGTACTTC. It specifies CASSSQIYEQYF.

For the CDR3, the DNA is TGTGCCAGCAGTGCAGGGGGCGCAGGGGAGACCCAGTACTTC. It yields the protein CASSAGGAGETQYF. The chain carries TRBV2 and TRBJ2-5; 8 bases fit TRBD1. The CDR3 sequence is 14 residues long. V lost 4 bases and J lost 5; bases outside the gene matches: 6. Germline assignment: CDR1 SNHLY and CDR2 FYNNEI. Full variable domain (outside the CDR3, taken from reference TRBV2 and TRBJ2-5): EPEVTQTPSHQVTQMGQEVILRCVPISNHLYFYWYRQILGQKVEFLVSFYNNEISEKSEIFDDQFSVERPDGSNFTLKIRSTKLEDSAMYFCASSAGGAGETQYFGPGTRLLVL.

This rearrangement joins TRBV11-2 to TRBJ2-2; tentatively, D is TRBD1 (7 bases). The CDR3 covers 16 residues. V was cut by 1 base and J by 0 bases, with 9 bases left in between. In germline, CDR1 is SGHAT, CDR2 FQNNGV. CDR3 sequence: CASSLGRGPNTGELFF. CDR3 sequence (DNA): TGTGCCAGCAGCTTAGGGAGGGGGCCGAACACCGGGGAGCTGTTTTTT.

The chain has TRBV6-6 and TRBJ2-1; 8 nucleotides align to TRBD1. The CDR3 is 16 residues long. V lost 4 bases to trimming and J lost 8 bases; unmatched junction nucleotides: 13. Germline V gene sequence: CDR1 MNHNY, CDR2 SVGAGI (reference sequence). CDR3 sequence reads: CASSSTGTGGRDEQFF. CDR3 nucleotide sequence: TGTGCCAGCAGTTCAACCGGGACAGGCGGTAGAGATGAGCAGTTCTTC.

The rearrangement links TRBV6-5 to TRBJ1-2; D unresolved. V was cut by 6 bases and J by 1 base, with 9 bases left in between. Per the germline V gene, CDR1 is MNHEY and CDR2 is SVGAGI. The CDR3 runs to 13 residues. The DNA of the CDR3 is TGTGCCAGCAGGGGCCCAAATAACTATGGCTACACCTTC. Encoded protein: CASRGPNNYGYTF.

The chain couples TRBV19 to TRBJ1-4; D uncertain. Trimming shortened V by 7 bases and J by 8 bases, and 17 bases separated the two germline ends. The CDR3 loop spans 14 amino acids. Germline V CDR1 and CDR2: LNHDA, SQIVND (reference sequence). CDR3 sequence: CASTDPVRGEKLFF. The CDR3 bases are TGTGCCAGTACCGATCCCGTGAGAGGAGAAAAACTGTTTTTT.

The chain links TRBV11-2 to TRBJ2-2, with 9 bases lining up with TRBD2. The CDR3 is made up of 16 amino acids. Germline CDR1 reads SGHAT; CDR2 reads FQNNGV. The J segment lost 4 bases and the V segment lost 1 base, leaving 4 bases of the junction unmatched. The CDR3 region has the DNA TGTGCCAGCAGCTTAGGGCTAGCGGGAACCACCGGGGAGCTGTTTTTT. Its protein is CASSLGLAGTTGELFF. Full variable domain (missing parts from reference TRBV11-2 and TRBJ2-2): EAGVAQSPRYKIIEKRQSVAFWCNPISGHATLYWYQQILGQGPKLLIQFQNNGVVDDSQLPKDRFSAERLKGVDSTLKIQPAKLEDSAVYLCASSLGLAGTTGELFFGEGSRLTVL.

This chain links TRBV5-5 with TRBJ2-3; D is perhaps TRBD1 (6 bases). CDR1 is SGHKS, CDR2 YYEKEE, per germline (reference sequence). The CDR3 has 16 residues. Trimming shortened V by 4 bases and J by 4 bases, and 19 bases separated the two germline ends. CDR3 nucleotides: TGTGCCAGCAGCCCCCGACAGGCGACTTTACCAGATACGCAGTATTTT. Amino acids: CASSPRQATLPDTQYF.